The clone carrying this TCR beta chain was recorded a few times. A read error may produce the germline difference seen at one junction end. The sample originates from a study of T cells in Graves' hyperthyroidism and ophthalmopathy. In germline, CDR1 is MDHEN, CDR2 SYDVKM. The CDR3 consists of 14 residues. TCR beta CDR3 regions were amplified from RNA transcripts. The primer set for the first-round RT-PCR of the TCR CDR3 was HTBI. One entry per CDR3 protein, called by TCRdb with MiXCR from the multiplex PCR reads. The data show about 360,000 distinct CDR3 sequences, with roughly 25% seen just once and about 70% held by the top ten.

Material for sequencing was blood. The chain recombines TRBV28 with TRBJ2-7; TRBD2 matches 11 bases. The sequence was obtained from a man between 45 and 60 years old with Graves' hyperthyroidism. CDR3 sequence: CASSSSGRVYVQYF. The CDR3, as DNA: TGTGCCAGCAGTAGTAGCGGGAGGGTCTACGTGCAGTACTTC.